This T cell receptor (beta chain) is drawn from a study of shared clonotypes between healthy human individuals. Study findings and constraints: Only blood was sampled, and tissue TCR repertoires likely differ from blood ones. Several donors held roughly 5% of naive CD4 clonotypes in common.

Concerning this clone itself: What it binds is unknown.

Several immunoSEQ plates received, in even portions, the genomic DNA of each subset. This table comes from immunoSEQ multiplex PCR, and its TCRdb copy is limited to in-frame clones, with some not included. The sample has about 1 million clones, more than 65% seen once. The origin of this receptor is a man in his late teens or twenties in good health. Material: memory CD4+ T cells sorted from blood. This sample's subset: CD45RA-negative fraction.

As DNA, the CDR3 is TGTGCCAGCAGCCTACCTAAGGGGACTACCCAGTACACAGATACGCAGTATTTT. It translates to CASSLPKGTTQYTDTQYF. This sequence joins TRBV14 and TRBJ2-3; TRBD2 agrees at 7 bases. This CDR3 has 18 amino acids. CDR1 SGHDN and CDR2 FVKESK come from the germline V gene. The trim removed 4 bases at V and 2 bases at J, leaving 15 bases unmatched.